This T cell receptor (beta chain) was sequenced for a study of cytomegalovirus exposure and HLA in healthy donors. The primer mix had 60 Vbeta and 13 Jbeta primers. Sequencing was performed with immunoSEQ multiplex PCR; in TCRdb, only in-frame clones are kept and a portion is missing. This sample yields 150,000 or so clones, of which 73% are seen a single time; 1.5% to 2% belongs to the top ten. Healthy bone marrow donors supplied every sample. J was trimmed by 4 bases and V by 5 bases; bases with no gene match: 12. Germline V CDR1 and CDR2: SGHVS, FNYEAQ. The CDR3 sequence is 19 residues long. The TCR originated in a woman younger than 30 in good health and CMV-seronegative. The genes are TRBV7-6 and TRBJ2-1; 15 nucleotides agree with TRBD2. The sample comprised PBMCs. Here the CDR3 reads CASSPRTSGGALLYNEQFF. Here the CDR3 DNA reads TGTGCCAGCAGCCCACGGACTAGCGGGGGGGCCCTACTTTACAATGAGCAGTTCTTC.